The T cell receptor (beta chain) under discussion was sequenced for a study of blood T cell dynamics during melanoma immunotherapy. On the study more broadly: Standard first-line treatment here was pembrolizumab or nivolumab plus ipilimumab in metastatic melanoma.

Per germline, CDR1 SEHNR and CDR2 FQNEAQ (reference sequence). The CDR3 consists of 13 residues. Trimming cost V 0 bases and J 1 base, with 1 base left between them. The time point denotes: pre-treatment baseline. At 12 weeks after first infusion, RECIST 1.1 defined response for most patients. Clones were read by immunoSEQ multiplex PCR, and TCRdb kept only the in-frame ones, dropping some. The sample includes about 13,000 clones, about 91% seen only once; the top ten take less than 0.2%. The sequenced sample was effector memory CD8+ T cells from blood, obtained from a patient treated with checkpoint blockade. The clonotype originates from a human donor with melanoma. The J gene is TRBJ1-5, the V gene TRBV7-9; no clear D gene. The CDR3 loop reads CASSLASNQPQHF. The CDR3, as DNA: TGTGCCAGCAGCTTAGCCAGCAATCAGCCCCAGCATTTT.